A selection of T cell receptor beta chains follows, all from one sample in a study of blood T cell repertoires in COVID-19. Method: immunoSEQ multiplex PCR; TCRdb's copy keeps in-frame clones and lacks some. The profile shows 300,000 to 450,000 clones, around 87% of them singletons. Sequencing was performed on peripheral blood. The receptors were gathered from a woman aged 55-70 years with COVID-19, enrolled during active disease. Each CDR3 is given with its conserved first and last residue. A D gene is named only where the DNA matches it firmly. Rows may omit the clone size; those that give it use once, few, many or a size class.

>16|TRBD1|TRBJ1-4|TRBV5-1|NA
CASSPPLGTGAEKLFF
TGCGCCAGCAGTCCCCCTCTAGGGACAGGAGCCGAAAAACTGTTTTTT
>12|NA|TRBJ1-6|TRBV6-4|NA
CASSDNNSPLHF
TGTGCCAGCAGTGATAATAATTCACCCCTCCACTTT
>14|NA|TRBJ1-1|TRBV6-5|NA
CASIPVTGNTEAFF
TGTGCCAGCATTCCTGTTACAGGGAACACTGAAGCTTTCTTT
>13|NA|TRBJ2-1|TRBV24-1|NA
CATSDLLGAGKFF
TGTGCCACCAGTGATTTGCTAGGGGCGGGGAAGTTCTTC
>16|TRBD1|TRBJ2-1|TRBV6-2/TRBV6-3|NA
CASSRTGGAPWNEQFF
TGTGCCAGCAGTAGGACAGGGGGGGCCCCCTGGAATGAGCAGTTCTTC
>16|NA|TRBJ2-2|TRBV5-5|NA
CASSLAGGGAGGELFF
TGTGCCAGCAGCTTGGCTGGCGGCGGGGCGGGCGGGGAGCTGTTTTTT
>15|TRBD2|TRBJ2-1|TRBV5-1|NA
CASSLSSGGPSEQFF
TGCGCCAGCAGCCTTTCTAGCGGGGGGCCTTCTGAGCAGTTCTTC
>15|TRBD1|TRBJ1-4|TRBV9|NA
CASSPRQGESEKLFF
TGTGCCAGCAGCCCGCGACAGGGTGAGAGTGAAAAACTGTTTTTT
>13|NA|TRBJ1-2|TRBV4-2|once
CASSQAGAEGYTF
TGTGCCAGCAGCCAAGCAGGGGCGGAGGGCTACACCTTC
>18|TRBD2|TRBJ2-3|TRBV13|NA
CASSVAGGRGGYTDTQYF
TGTGCCAGCAGCGTAGCCGGAGGACGGGGGGGGTACACAGATACGCAGTATTTT
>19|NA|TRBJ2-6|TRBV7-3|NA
CASSLWAGPSSSGANVLTF
TGTGCCAGCAGCTTATGGGCAGGGCCTTCTTCCTCTGGGGCCAACGTCCTGACTTTC
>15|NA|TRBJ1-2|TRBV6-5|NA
CASTMDTTTNYGYTF
TGTGCCAGCACTATGGACACGACCACTAACTATGGCTACACCTTC
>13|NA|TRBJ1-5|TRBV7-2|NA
CASSLGEPWPQHF
TGTGCCAGCAGCCTCGGGGAGCCCTGGCCCCAGCATTTT
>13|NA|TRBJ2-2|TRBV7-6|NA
CASSHPGAGELFF
TGTGCCAGCAGCCATCCAGGGGCCGGGGAGCTGTTTTTT
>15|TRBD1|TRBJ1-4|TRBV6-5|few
CASGRPGTVNEKLFF
TGTGCCAGCGGGAGACCCGGGACAGTTAATGAAAAACTGTTTTTT
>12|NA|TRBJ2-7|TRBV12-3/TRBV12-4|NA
CASSLQGYEQYF
TGTGCCAGCAGTCTGCAGGGCTACGAGCAGTACTTC
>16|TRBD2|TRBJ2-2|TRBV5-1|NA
CASSYLAGQLGGELFF
TGCGCCAGCAGCTATCTAGCGGGGCAACTTGGCGGGGAGCTGTTTTTT
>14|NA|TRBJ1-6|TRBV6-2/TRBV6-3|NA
CASSYGGLNSPLHF
TGTGCCAGCAGTTACGGCGGGTTAAATTCACCCCTCCACTTT
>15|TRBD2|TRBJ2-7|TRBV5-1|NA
CASSLAGAGGYEQYF
TGCGCCAGCAGCTTGGCCGGCGCGGGGGGTTACGAGCAGTACTTC
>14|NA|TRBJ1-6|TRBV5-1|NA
CASSYGDVDSPLHF
TGCGCCAGCAGCTATGGAGACGTAGATTCACCCCTCCACTTT
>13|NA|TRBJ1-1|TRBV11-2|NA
CASSLPRGGRAFF
TGTGCCAGCAGCTTACCTCGAGGGGGTAGAGCTTTCTTT
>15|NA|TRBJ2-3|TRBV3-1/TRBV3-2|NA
CASSQDLLVTDTQYF
TGTGCCAGCAGCCAAGATCTGCTAGTCACAGATACGCAGTATTTT
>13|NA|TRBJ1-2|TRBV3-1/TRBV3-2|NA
CASSHLANYGYTF
TGTGCCAGCAGCCATCTAGCTAACTATGGCTACACCTTC
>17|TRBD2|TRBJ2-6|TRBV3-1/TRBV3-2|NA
CASSLAGATSGANVLTF
TGTGCCAGCAGCCTAGCGGGGGCGACCTCTGGGGCCAACGTCCTGACTTTC
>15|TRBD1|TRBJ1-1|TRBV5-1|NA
CASSLLAGQGTEAFF
TGCGCCAGCAGCTTGCTTGCGGGACAGGGGACTGAAGCTTTCTTT
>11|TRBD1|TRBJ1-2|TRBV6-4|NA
CASSSRGPFTF
TGTGCCAGCAGCTCCAGGGGGCCCTTCACCTTC
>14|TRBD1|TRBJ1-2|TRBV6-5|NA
CASSYGTGNYGYTF
TGTGCCAGCAGTTACGGGACAGGGAACTATGGCTACACCTTC
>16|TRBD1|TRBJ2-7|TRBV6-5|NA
CASSYSGGQGSDEQYF
TGTGCCAGCAGTTACTCGGGAGGACAGGGTAGCGACGAGCAGTACTTC
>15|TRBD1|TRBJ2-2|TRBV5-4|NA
CASGQGALNTGELFF
TGTGCTAGCGGACAGGGGGCTTTGAACACCGGGGAGCTGTTTTTT
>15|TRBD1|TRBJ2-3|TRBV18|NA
CASSPKDRSTDTQYF
TGTGCCAGCTCACCAAAGGACAGGAGCACAGATACGCAGTATTTT
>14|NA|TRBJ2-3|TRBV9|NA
CASSDLDRTDTQYF
TGTGCCAGCAGCGATCTCGACAGGACAGATACGCAGTATTTT
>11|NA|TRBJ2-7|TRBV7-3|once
CASSLGEEQYF
TGTGCCAGCAGCTTAGGTGAGGAGCAGTACTTC
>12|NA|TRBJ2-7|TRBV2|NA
CASRLSSYEQYF
TGTGCCAGCCGCCTTAGCTCCTACGAGCAGTACTTC
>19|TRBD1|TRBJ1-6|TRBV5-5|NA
CASSHSGGQSVMGNSPLHF
TGTGCCAGCTCACACTCCGGGGGACAGTCTGTTATGGGGAATTCACCCCTCCACTTT
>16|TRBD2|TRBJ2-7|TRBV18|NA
CASSPSSGGSVYEQYF
TGTGCCAGCTCACCCTCTAGCGGGGGTAGTGTCTACGAGCAGTACTTC
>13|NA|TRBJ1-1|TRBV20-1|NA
CSASEWGGAEAFF
TGCAGTGCTAGTGAATGGGGGGGCGCTGAAGCTTTCTTT
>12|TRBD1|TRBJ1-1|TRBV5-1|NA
CASMGQSGGAFF
TGCGCCAGCATGGGACAGTCAGGAGGGGCTTTCTTT
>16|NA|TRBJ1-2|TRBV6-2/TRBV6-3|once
CASSLYRGGSVDGYTF
TGTGCCAGCAGCCTTTACCGAGGAGGGAGCGTGGATGGCTACACCTTC
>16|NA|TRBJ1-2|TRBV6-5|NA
CASSYSATGNVGGYTF
TGTGCCAGCAGTTACTCCGCGACCGGGAACGTAGGTGGCTACACCTTC
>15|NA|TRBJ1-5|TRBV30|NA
CAWSFGQVGNQPQHF
TGTGCCTGGAGCTTCGGACAAGTCGGCAATCAGCCCCAGCATTTT
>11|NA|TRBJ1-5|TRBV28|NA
CASRTGQPQHF
TGTGCCAGCAGAACTGGTCAGCCCCAGCATTTT
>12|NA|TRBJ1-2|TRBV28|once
CATQGLFSGYTF
TGTGCCACCCAGGGGTTATTTAGTGGCTACACCTTC
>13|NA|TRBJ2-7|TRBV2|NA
CASCQGLLYEQYF
TGTGCCAGCTGTCAGGGACTTCTCTACGAGCAGTACTTC
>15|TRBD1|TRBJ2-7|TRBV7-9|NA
CASSLGGTGNYEQYF
TGTGCCAGCAGCTTAGGCGGGACAGGGAACTACGAGCAGTACTTC
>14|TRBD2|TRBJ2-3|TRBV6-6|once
CASSSRTSPDTQYF
TGTGCCAGCAGTTCGAGGACTAGCCCAGATACGCAGTATTTT
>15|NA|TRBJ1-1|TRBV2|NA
CASRGGEGGVTEAFF
TGTGCCAGCAGGGGCGGGGAAGGAGGGGTCACTGAAGCTTTCTTT
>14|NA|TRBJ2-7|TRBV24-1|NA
CATSEPGQSTKQYF
TGTGCCACCAGTGAACCGGGACAATCTACGAAGCAGTACTTC
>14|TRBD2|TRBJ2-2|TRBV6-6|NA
CASIPAGFAGELFF
TGTGCCAGCATTCCAGCGGGGTTCGCCGGGGAGCTGTTTTTT
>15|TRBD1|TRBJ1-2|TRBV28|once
CASRGQGALSYGYTF
TGTGCCAGCAGGGGACAGGGGGCGCTTAGCTATGGCTACACCTTC
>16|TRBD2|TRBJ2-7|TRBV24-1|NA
CATSDTTSALTSEQYF
TGTGCCACCAGTGATACTACTAGCGCCCTTACGAGTGAGCAGTACTTC
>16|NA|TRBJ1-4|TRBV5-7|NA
CASSLVGFRANEKLFF
TGTGCCAGCAGCTTGGTTGGATTTCGGGCTAATGAAAAACTGTTTTTT
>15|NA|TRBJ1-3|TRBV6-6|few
CASTDGGAHGNTIYF
TGTGCCAGCACAGACGGGGGGGCGCATGGAAACACCATATATTTT
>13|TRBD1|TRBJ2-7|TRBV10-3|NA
CAIMGQGTNEQYF
TGTGCCATCATGGGACAGGGGACTAACGAGCAGTACTTC
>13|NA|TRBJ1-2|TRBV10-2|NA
CASSIQGGYGYTF
TGCGCCAGCAGTATTCAGGGCGGCTATGGCTACACCTTC
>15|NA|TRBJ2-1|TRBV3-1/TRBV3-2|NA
CASSQDTGIPNEQFF
TGTGCCAGCAGCCAAGATACAGGGATCCCCAATGAGCAGTTCTTC